These 13 T cell receptor beta chains share one sample of origin, sequenced in a study of human T cells and chemical hapten exposure. Using its own MiXCR run on the RACE reads, TCRdb lists one record per CDR3 protein. The sample has about 50,000 distinct CDR3 sequences; 4.3% are singletons. Time point noted: healthy volunteer bleed at 2 weeks. Unseparated into fractions, whole blood served as the source from which total RNA was extracted. The source material was whole blood. Receptors were obtained from a female donor in good health. Some clones in this sample may be carry-over from other donors' samples.

This clonotype was detected ten times or more. The V and J genes are TRBV29-1 and TRBJ2-7, with D perhaps TRBD1 (6 bases). The CDR3 runs 12 residues. Germline V CDR1 and CDR2: SQVTM, ANQGSEA. Deletions cut 0 bases from V and 6 bases from J, with 9 bases between. CDR3 coding DNA: TGCAGCGTTGAAGAAGGCAGGGGCGAGCAGTACTTC. It is translated as CSVEEGRGEQYF.

Note on this clonotype: A much larger clone differs from this one at a single base, so this may be a read error. The chain is built from TRBV20-1 and TRBJ1-5; D is ambiguous. The CDR3 totals 14 residues. CDR1 and CDR2 from the germline V gene are DFQATT and SNEGSKA (reference sequence). The germline V and J ends were trimmed by 5 bases and 5 bases, with 16 bases remaining between them. The CDR3 DNA reads as TGCAGTGCTCACACGGGGAGATGGGATCAGCCCCAGCATTTT. Its translation is CSAHTGRWDQPQHF.

As for this clonotype: A clone one base away is much larger, so this may be a read error. This chain links TRBV7-2 with TRBJ2-7; the match to TRBD2 covers 8 bases. CDR1 SGHTA and CDR2 FQGNSA come from the germline V gene. The CDR3 spans 15 residues. After removal of 5 bases from V and 6 bases from J, the junction contained 12 bases not matched to a gene. In DNA form, the CDR3 reads TGTGCCAGCAGCCCCCCCGGGGGGGCCTGGGCCGAGCAGTACTTC. Encoded protein: CASSPPGGAWAEQYF.

The table lists this clonotype with many counts. The gene calls are TRBV7-9 and TRBJ1-5; D remains unclear. From germline, CDR1 is SEHNR and CDR2 FQNEAQ (reference sequence). Trimming cost V 5 bases and J 1 base, with 6 bases left between them. CDR3 size: 13 residues. The chain's CDR3 is CASSGVSNQPQHF. The CDR3 nucleotides read TGTGCCAGCAGCGGGGTGAGCAATCAGCCCCAGCATTTT.

This clonotype was seen at least ten times. The V and J genes are TRBV5-4 and TRBJ2-7; 8 bases match TRBD1. CDR1 and CDR2 from the germline V gene are SGHNT and YYREEE (reference sequence). V shed 3 bases, J shed 3 bases, and the junction held 2 bases outside the gene matches. The CDR3 length is 13 residues. The CDR3 nucleotides read TGTGCCAGCAGCTCACAGGGGGGCTACGAGCAGTACTTC. It translates to CASSSQGGYEQYF.

This clonotype has ten or more counts. V gene TRBV24-1 combines with J gene TRBJ1-1, with D hard to call. This CDR3 is built from 12 residues. V was clipped by 2 bases and J by 2 bases, with 2 bases between them. Germline assignment: CDR1 KGHDR and CDR2 SFDVKD. CDR3 in DNA: TGTGCCACCAGTGATTATAACACTGAAGCTTTCTTT. Protein product: CATSDYNTEAFF.

The table lists this clonotype with many counts. This rearrangement joins TRBV21-1 to TRBJ1-5; the table's D call TRBD1 went unverified against the DNA. TRBV21-1 has pseudogene status. The CDR3 spans 18 residues. For the CDR3, the DNA is TGTGCCAGCAGCAGTCGTTTACCCGGGACAAAGGCTTGTCAGCCCCAGCATTTT. Encoded protein: CASSSRLPGTKACQPQHF.

At least ten counts were recorded for this clonotype. CDR3 nucleotides: TGTGCCAGCAGTTTACAGGGGACCCATTCACCCCTCCACTTT. It yields the protein CASSLQGTHSPLHF. The chain carries TRBV7-2 and TRBJ1-6, with 7 bases that match TRBD1. The CDR3 runs to 14 residues. Germline V lookup: CDR1 SGHTA, CDR2 FQGNSA. The V gene end was trimmed by 6 bases and the J gene end by 8 bases; junction bases not matched to a gene: 7.

As regards this clonotype: A read error may produce the germline difference seen at one junction end. The V gene is TRBV12-3 or TRBV12-4, the J gene TRBJ2-1, with a possible D match to TRBD1 (6 bases). This CDR3 contains 12 residues. CDR3 residues: CASSSLTGFFIF. The CDR3 nucleotides read TGTGCCAGCAGCTCCCTTACAGGGTTTTTCATCTTC.

This clonotype showed up many times. The chain uses TRBV7-9 and TRBJ2-3, with D unclear. The CDR3 runs to 15 residues. The germline V and J ends were trimmed by 0 bases and 0 bases, with 7 bases remaining between them. Germline V gene data show CDR1 as SEHNR and CDR2 as FQNEAQ (reference sequence). The CDR3 region has the DNA TGTGCCAGCAGCTTAGCTACCCGGAGCACAGATACGCAGTATTTT. Residues: CASSLATRSTDTQYF.

In this sample, this clonotype turned up a few times. V and J are TRBV7-6 and TRBJ2-1; D remains ambiguous. CDR1 and CDR2 (germline): SGHVS, FNYEAQ. Deletions cut 2 bases from V and 13 bases from J, with 18 bases between. The CDR3 consists of 14 residues. In DNA, the CDR3 is TGTGCCAGCAGCTTACCTGGGCAGAGCATTAATCAGTTCTTC. Encoded protein: CASSLPGQSINQFF. Complete variable domain (other parts from reference TRBV7-6 and TRBJ2-1): GAGVSQSPRYKVTKRGQDVALRCDPISGHVSLYWYRQALGQGPEFLTYFNYEAQQDKSGLPNDRFSAERPEGSISTLTIQRTEQRDSAMYRCASSLPGQSINQFFGPGTRLTVL.

In this sample, this clonotype turned up a few times. V gene TRBV4-2 combines with J gene TRBJ2-2; 7 bases agree with TRBD2. Germline lookup yields CDR1 LGHNA and CDR2 YNFKEQ. The trim removed 1 base at V and 5 bases at J, leaving 4 bases unmatched. The CDR3 length is 15 residues. Here the CDR3 reads CASSQGGGTTGELFF. The CDR3 DNA sequence: TGTGCCAGCAGCCAAGGGGGGGGTACGACCGGGGAGCTGTTTTTT.

The table lists this clonotype with a few counts. The rearrangement uses TRBV18 and TRBJ1-1; no clear D. Deletions cut 3 bases from V and 3 bases from J, with 8 bases between. Germline-derived CDR1 and CDR2 are KGHSH and LQKENI. The CDR3 has 13 residues. CDR3 DNA: TGTGCCAGCTCACCCGCCGGGGACACTGAAGCTTTCTTT. Its translation is CASSPAGDTEAFF. The complete variable domain, with remaining parts taken from reference TRBV18 and TRBJ1-1, reads NAGVMQNPRHLVRRRGQEARLRCSPMKGHSHVYWYRQLPEEGLKFMVYLQKENIIDESGMPKERFSAEFPKEGPSILRIQQVVRGDSAAYFCASSPAGDTEAFFGQGTRLTVV.